These 17 T cell receptor beta chains originate from one sample sequenced in a study of Ad26.COV2.S vaccination and SARS-CoV-2 variants. Libraries were prepared by immunoSEQ multiplex PCR; TCRdb keeps only in-frame clonotypes and omits some of them. The data show about 350,000 clones, with 86% seen just once and around 10% held by the top ten. Stated treatment: some 19 received Ad26.COV2.S at low or high dose, single or two shots; about 5 received placebo; per-sample allocation not given. Specimens were obtained on day 63 following the first vaccine or placebo injection. The specimen comprised peripheral blood, sampled in a trial of Ad26.COV2.S vaccine versus placebo. These TCRs come from a person between 18 and 65 years old who received the Ad26.COV2.S COVID-19 vaccine or a placebo.

This clone was seen only a few times. The rearrangement joins TRBV5-5 to TRBJ1-1; unclear D gene. CDR1 is SGHKS and CDR2 is YYEKEE in the germline V gene (reference sequence). The length of the CDR3 is 13 residues. V lost 4 bases to trimming and J lost 1 base, with 8 bases between them. The CDR3: CASSVKRNTEAFF. The CDR3 region has the DNA TGTGCCAGCAGCGTTAAGAGGAACACTGAAGCTTTCTTT.

The V gene is TRBV6-6, the J gene TRBJ2-1; D unclear. The CDR3 length is 12 residues. In germline, CDR1 is MNHNY, CDR2 SVGAGI (reference sequence). With 5 bases removed from V and 5 bases from J, the gap between germline ends came to 7 bases. The CDR3 DNA reads as TGTGCCAGCAGTAGACTGGACAATGAGCAGTTCTTC. Translated: CASSRLDNEQFF.

The chain couples TRBV11-3 to TRBJ2-3; D call uncertain. V lost 5 bases and J lost 5, with 17 bases in between. Germline CDR1 SGHNT, CDR2 YENEEA. The CDR3 loop spans 15 amino acids. CDR3 in amino acids: CASSPPGPVGDTQYF. The CDR3 bases are TGTGCCAGCAGCCCCCCCGGACCAGTCGGAGATACGCAGTATTTT.

The chain couples TRBV9 to TRBJ1-2, with D maybe TRBD1 (5 bases). V dropped 3 bases and J dropped 6 bases, with 9 bases sitting between them. Germline V CDR1 and CDR2: SGDLS, YYNGEE. CDR3 length: 12 residues. CDR3 nucleotide sequence: TGTGCCAGCAGCGCCATCAGGGATGGCTACACCTTC. This sequence encodes CASSAIRDGYTF.

This chain uses TRBV28 with TRBJ2-5; 8 bases agree with TRBD2. The junction had 3 bases not matched to a gene; V was cut back by 8 bases and J by 4 bases. The length of the CDR3 is 12 residues. Germline CDR1 reads MDHEN; CDR2 reads SYDVKM. CDR3 residues: CASAGGAETQYF. The CDR3 bases are TGTGCCAGCGCCGGGGGGGCAGAGACCCAGTACTTC.

This clone was detected only once. This rearrangement joins TRBV4-1 to TRBJ1-3, with 7 positions matching TRBD1. The V gene end was trimmed by 3 bases and the J gene end by 3 bases; junction bases not matched to a gene: 5. This CDR3 is 15 amino acids long. Looked up from germline, CDR1 is MGHRA and CDR2 is YSYEKL. The CDR3 DNA reads as TGCGCCAGCAGCCAGCAGGGGGTTTATGGAAACACCATATATTTT. Translation gives CASSQQGVYGNTIYF.

This clone was found once. This sequence joins TRBV7-2 and TRBJ2-1, with D uncertain. The CDR3 is 14 residues long. Per germline, CDR1 SGHTA and CDR2 FQGNSA. Between the trimmed V and J ends, which lost 2 bases and 8 bases, there was a span of 13 bases. The CDR3 bases are TGTGCCAGCAGCTTACTAGGCTCCCTCGATGAGCAGTTCTTC. Its protein product is CASSLLGSLDEQFF.

The chain couples TRBV6-6 to TRBJ2-3, with 8 bases that match TRBD2. Looked up from germline, CDR1 is MNHNY and CDR2 is SVGAGI (reference sequence). This CDR3 contains 15 residues. V lost 6 bases to trimming and J lost 2 bases; unmatched junction nucleotides: 7. CDR3 DNA sequence: TGTGCCAGCAGAGCCGGGACTAGGGTCACAGATACGCAGTATTTT. Its translation is CASRAGTRVTDTQYF.

The J gene is TRBJ2-3, the V gene TRBV9; D might be TRBD2 (6 bases). The V end lost 0 bases, the J end lost 4 bases, and 15 bases lay between the germline ends. Germline CDR1 and CDR2: SGDLS and YYNGEE. This CDR3 has 16 residues. The CDR3 reads CASSVGDSQNSDTQYF. CDR3 nucleotides: TGTGCCAGCAGCGTAGGGGACTCCCAGAATTCAGATACGCAGTATTTT.

The chain carries TRBV9 and TRBJ2-3, with D uncertain. Germline CDR1 SGDLS, CDR2 YYNGEE. The V and J ends lost 3 bases and 5 bases respectively, with 10 bases between them. The CDR3 covers 13 residues. The DNA for the CDR3 is TGTGCCAGCAGCGCCCCCGGTTTAGATACGCAGTATTTT. Its protein product is CASSAPGLDTQYF.

This clone has just one count. The chain employs TRBV7-9 and TRBJ1-2; 9 positions agree with TRBD1. CDR1 is SEHNR, CDR2 FQNEAQ, per germline (reference sequence). The CDR3 has 16 amino acids. The trim removed 1 base at V and 4 bases at J, leaving 7 bases unmatched. Here the CDR3 DNA reads TGTGCCAGCAGCTTAGAAGGGAGGACAGGGGCCTATGGCTACACCTTC. It codes for CASSLEGRTGAYGYTF.

The V call is TRBV27, the J call TRBJ2-1, with D possibly called TRBD1 or TRBD2 (5 bases each). Trimming cost V 4 bases and J 0 bases, with 13 bases left between them. Germline values: CDR1 MNHEY, CDR2 SMNVEV (reference sequence). The CDR3 covers 16 residues. This CDR3 reads CASSWRGESSYNEQFF. The CDR3 DNA follows: TGTGCCAGCAGTTGGAGAGGGGAGAGCTCCTACAATGAGCAGTTCTTC.

The V call is TRBV19, the J call TRBJ1-1; 7 positions match TRBD1. CDR1 and CDR2 (germline): LNHDA, SQIVND (reference sequence). Trimming at V came to 7 bases and at J to 1 base, leaving 6 bases not matched to a gene. This CDR3 is built from 14 residues. The CDR3, as DNA: TGTGCCAGTACCCCGACAGGGACGAACACTGAAGCTTTCTTT. This encodes CASTPTGTNTEAFF.

The sample holds one count of this clone. The rearrangement uses TRBV2 and TRBJ2-2; possible D gene TRBD1, 6 bases. Per the germline V gene, CDR1 is SNHLY and CDR2 is FYNNEI. This CDR3 spans 15 amino acids. V was trimmed by 1 base and J by 1 base, leaving 7 bases between them. Here the CDR3 reads CASSEVTGNTGELFF. The CDR3 DNA sequence: TGTGCCAGCAGTGAAGTGACAGGGAACACCGGGGAGCTGTTTTTT.

A word on this clone: Relative to the germline gene, one junction end is altered; a read error may explain this. The chain uses TRBV6-6 and TRBJ2-7; weak D call: TRBD2 (5 bases). CDR1 is MNHNY and CDR2 is SVGAGI in the germline V gene (reference sequence). This CDR3 comprises 11 residues. The CDR3 spells CACSGEREQYF. The CDR3 DNA sequence: TGTGCCTGCAGCGGCGAGAGGGAGCAGTACTTC.

This clone turned up a few times. J is TRBJ2-7 and V is TRBV5-1, with TRBD1 identical over 8 bases. This CDR3 is 15 amino acids long. V lost 5 bases, J lost 1 base, and 8 bases stayed unmatched. The germline V gene encodes CDR1 SGHRS and CDR2 YFSETQ. The CDR3, as DNA: TGCGCCAGCAGATCAACAGGGGGAACATCCTACGAGCAGTACTTC. Translated: CASRSTGGTSYEQYF. Supplemented by reference TRBV5-1 and TRBJ2-7, the full variable domain reads KAGVTQTPRYLIKTRGQQVTLSCSPISGHRSVSWYQQTPGQGLQFLFEYFSETQRNKGNFPGRFSGRQFSNSRSEMNVSTLELGDSALYLCASRSTGGTSYEQYFGPGTRLTVT.

Ten or more counts support this clone. The rearrangement uses TRBV28 and TRBJ1-2; D remains ambiguous. The CDR3 consists of 15 residues. Trimming left V 2 bases short and J 6 bases short, with 16 bases between. Germline CDR1 is MDHEN and CDR2 is SYDVKM. CDR3 region: CASSLLQSGEDGYTF. The CDR3 region has the DNA TGTGCCAGCAGTTTACTTCAAAGTGGGGAGGATGGCTACACCTTC.